The sequence of this T cell receptor beta chain was determined in a study of T cells expressing NK-cell markers. Study results and caveats: Four donors showed these clonotypes also leading the CD3+CD56-NKG2C+ fraction. Expanded NKG2C+ T cell clones had unclear HCMV specificity.

UMI-tagged 5'RACE template switching yielded the TCR beta cDNA. TCRdb reprocessed the 5' RACE reads; each CDR3 protein has one entry and no DNA is given. This specimen shows roughly 180,000 distinct CDR3 sequences; the ten leading clones hold 15% to 20%. Remarks on this clonotype: Its antigen is as yet unknown.

The CDR3 runs 17 residues. CDR1 is SGDLS, CDR2 YYNGEE, per germline. V usage is TRBV9 and J usage is TRBJ2-1. The clonotype was recovered from a woman between 18 and 70 years old in good health. Sequencing was performed on blood T cells: a sorted CD56 or NKG2C T cell subset, CD4+ or CD8+ T cells, or bulk PBMC T cells (not recorded which). CDR3 loop: CASSVGLGLSSYNEQFF.